This note documents a single T cell receptor (beta chain) sequence. Clones were sequenced by immunoSEQ multiplex PCR, and TCRdb holds only the in-frame ones, with some missing. The table records under 700,000 clones, about 80% of them present only once. Trimming pared 0 bases from V and 4 bases from J, leaving 19 bases between. Germline CDR1 SGHRS, CDR2 YFSETQ. The CDR3 runs to 17 residues. These data belong to a study of shared T cell receptors in the human thymus. The same specimen was also included in a second study, on human thymus T cells. Per that study: Thymus specimens were resections from corrective heart surgery. An apparent bias in V and J gene usage was seen in thymic and blood repertoires.

This TCR derives from a boy less than two years old with a congenital heart defect. The specimen sequenced was thymocytes. The V gene is TRBV5-1, the J gene TRBJ2-5; D possibly corresponds to TRBD2 (5 bases). DNA of the CDR3: TGCGCCAGCAGCTTGGCTCCCGGGAACCAAGGTAGAGAGACCCAGTACTTC. Its protein product is CASSLAPGNQGRETQYF.